These 29 T cell receptor beta chains share one sample of origin, sequenced in a study of blood T cell repertoires in COVID-19. TCRdb's copy holds only in-frame clones and misses some; the assay was immunoSEQ multiplex PCR. The repertoire holds approximately 160,000 clones, with 90% as singletons. Sequencing was done on a sample of peripheral blood. All receptors derive from a man between 60 and 75 years old with active or convalescent COVID-19.

V and J are TRBV7-8 and TRBJ1-6; D is possibly TRBD1 (6 bases). V was pared by 2 bases and J by 10 bases, with 12 bases between. The CDR3 spans 14 residues. In germline, CDR1 is SGHVS, CDR2 FQNEAQ. The CDR3 protein is CASSLRDISSPLHF. The CDR3 region has the DNA TGTGCCAGCAGCTTACGGGACATTAGCTCACCCCTCCACTTT. The full variable domain, its missing parts supplied by reference TRBV7-8 and TRBJ1-6, is GAGVSQSPRYKVAKRGQDVALRCDPISGHVSLFWYQQALGQGPEFLTYFQNEAQLDKSGLPSDRFFAERPEGSVSTLKIQRTQQEDSAVYLCASSLRDISSPLHFGNGTRLTVT.

The V gene is TRBV2, the J gene TRBJ1-6; D is perhaps TRBD1 (6 bases). The CDR3 runs to 15 residues. Germline V gives CDR1 SNHLY, CDR2 FYNNEI. The ends were cut back, 4 bases at V and 7 bases at J, with 14 bases in the middle. The CDR3, as DNA: TGTGCCAGCAGTGGTACAGGGCTAATGAATTCACCCCTCCACTTT. Translating it yields CASSGTGLMNSPLHF.

The V and J genes are TRBV19 and TRBJ2-1, with 9 positions matching TRBD2. Germline V CDR1 and CDR2: LNHDA, SQIVND (reference sequence). The CDR3 has 14 amino acids. V trimming: 8 bases; J trimming: 3 bases; junction bases outside the gene matches: 5. DNA for the CDR3: TGTGCCAGTGGAGCGGGGGGAGACTACAATGAGCAGTTCTTC. Its protein is CASGAGGDYNEQFF. Variable domain in full (rest from reference TRBV19 and TRBJ2-1): DGGITQSPKYLFRKEGQNVTLSCEQNLNHDAMYWYRQDPGQGLRLIYYSQIVNDFQKGDIAEGYSVSREKKESFPLTVTSAQKNPTAFYLCASGAGGDYNEQFFGPGTRLTVL.

V is TRBV9 and J is TRBJ1-1; TRBD1 is a possible D gene (5 bases). This CDR3 spans 14 amino acids. Germline CDR1 and CDR2: SGDLS and YYNGEE. The V end lost 5 bases, the J end lost 6 bases, and 17 bases lay between the germline ends. The CDR3 here is CASSRGSGSSEAFF. In DNA form, the CDR3 reads TGTGCCAGCAGTCGGGGGTCAGGGTCGTCTGAAGCTTTCTTT.

The chain recombines TRBV10-2 with TRBJ2-7; TRBD1 matches 7 bases. In germline, CDR1 is WSHSY, CDR2 SAAADI. This CDR3 region has 15 residues. V dropped 7 bases and J dropped 0; count of bases not matched to a gene: 9. CDR3 sequence: CASNEGTADSYEQYF. CDR3 DNA: TGCGCCAGCAATGAAGGGACAGCGGACTCCTACGAGCAGTACTTC.

The chain uses TRBV3-1 (or the pseudogene TRBV3-2) and TRBJ2-7; D is perhaps TRBD1 (6 bases). CDR1 is LGHDT, CDR2 YNNKEL, per germline (reference sequence). The ends were cut back, 5 bases at V and 3 bases at J, with 14 bases in the middle. CDR3 length equals 14 residues. The CDR3 DNA reads as TGTGCCAGCAGCTTACCGGGACAAGTCTACGAGCAGTACTTC. Protein: CASSLPGQVYEQYF.

The chain couples TRBV19 to TRBJ1-1, with 10 positions matching TRBD1. The CDR3 extends over 12 amino acids. CDR1 and CDR2 from the germline V gene are LNHDA and SQIVND (reference sequence). J gave up 10 bases and V 3 bases, and 2 bases lay outside the gene matches. The DNA of the CDR3 is TGTGCCAGTAGTATGGACAGGGGGAGAGCTTTCTTT. Protein product: CASSMDRGRAFF.

The CDR3 here is CASSRTGGQPQHF. The CDR3 DNA follows: TGTGCCAGCAGTCGGACCGGAGGTCAGCCCCAGCATTTT. This rearrangement joins TRBV6-5 to TRBJ1-5; D call uncertain. Germline CDR1 and CDR2: MNHEY and SVGAGI. The length of the CDR3 is 13 residues. Trimming took off 5 bases at V and 6 bases at J, with 11 bases between the two ends.

For the CDR3, the DNA is TGCGCCAGCAGCTGGACTAGCGGGGGTATGAGGCGAGAGACCCAGTACTTC. It is translated as CASSWTSGGMRRETQYF. The V gene is TRBV5-1, the J gene TRBJ2-5, with 13 bases lining up with TRBD2. The CDR3 is made up of 17 amino acids. The germline V gene encodes CDR1 SGHRS and CDR2 YFSETQ. V lost 3 bases to trimming and J lost 4 bases; unmatched junction nucleotides: 9. The variable domain in full, with the rest retrieved from reference TRBV5-1 and TRBJ2-5, is KAGVTQTPRYLIKTRGQQVTLSCSPISGHRSVSWYQQTPGQGLQFLFEYFSETQRNKGNFPGRFSGRQFSNSRSEMNVSTLELGDSALYLCASSWTSGGMRRETQYFGPGTRLLVL.

The gene calls are TRBV10-3 and TRBJ1-1; 8 bases are shared with TRBD1. The CDR3 runs to 16 residues. V dropped 0 bases and J dropped 1; count of bases not matched to a gene: 4. Looked up from germline, CDR1 is ENHRY and CDR2 is SYGVKD. CDR3 amino acids: CAISESSGTGNTEAFF. CDR3 coding DNA: TGTGCCATCAGTGAGTCATCCGGGACAGGGAACACTGAAGCTTTCTTT.

The chain recombines TRBV15 with TRBJ1-2; possibly TRBD1 for D (6 bases). The V and J ends lost 0 bases and 8 bases respectively, with 16 bases between them. CDR1 and CDR2 from the germline V gene are LNHNV and YYDKDF (reference sequence). The CDR3 spans 15 residues. CDR3 loop: CATSRDQRDNRGYTF. The CDR3 region has the DNA TGTGCCACCAGCAGAGATCAGAGGGACAATCGGGGCTACACCTTC.

This chain links TRBV3-1 (or the pseudogene TRBV3-2) with TRBJ2-1; 11 bases line up with TRBD1. CDR1 LGHDT and CDR2 YNNKEL come from the germline V gene (reference sequence). The trim removed 4 bases at V and 4 bases at J, leaving 3 bases unmatched. This CDR3 has 15 amino acids. CDR3 in DNA: TGTGCCAGCAGCCCGGGACAGGGGGAATACAATGAGCAGTTCTTC. Protein product: CASSPGQGEYNEQFF.

Concerning this clone: The junction departs from germline at one end; a sequencing error may be responsible. The V gene is TRBV27, the J gene TRBJ1-1; maybe TRBD1 (5 bases). Germline CDR1 reads MNHEY; CDR2 reads SMNVEV (reference sequence). This CDR3 spans 13 amino acids. The CDR3 DNA follows: TGTGCCAGCAGTTTTTCAGGGAACGCTGAAGCTTTCTTT. Encoded protein: CASSFSGNAEAFF.

This clone was found once. The rearrangement links TRBV5-6 to TRBJ2-2; 11 bases are a match to TRBD2. Germline V lookup: CDR1 SGHDT, CDR2 YYEEEE. The CDR3 is made up of 15 amino acids. V lost 6 bases to trimming and J lost 7 bases; unmatched junction nucleotides: 8. The chain's CDR3 is CASTELAGVIGELFF. In nucleotides, the CDR3 is TGTGCCAGCACCGAACTAGCGGGGGTAATCGGGGAGCTGTTTTTT.

This clone occurred once. The chain couples TRBV3-1 (or the pseudogene TRBV3-2) to TRBJ2-5; 8 bases line up with TRBD2. CDR3 length: 16 amino acids. V dropped 2 bases and J dropped 3; count of bases not matched to a gene: 8. The germline V gene encodes CDR1 LGHDT and CDR2 YNNKEL (reference sequence). CDR3 nucleotide sequence: TGTGCCAGCAGCCAACGCGCGGGGGGCTCAAAAGAGACCCAGTACTTC. Translated: CASSQRAGGSKETQYF.

This clone was counted only a few times. The chain employs TRBV2 and TRBJ1-5; 10 bases agree with TRBD1. V was clipped by 6 bases and J by 5 bases; unmatched bases: 10. Germline V CDR1 and CDR2: SNHLY, FYNNEI. This CDR3 contains 16 residues. CDR3 in amino acids: CASRGNPGQGHQPQHF. The CDR3 region has the DNA TGTGCCAGCAGGGGGAATCCGGGACAGGGGCATCAGCCCCAGCATTTT.

V and J are TRBV19 and TRBJ2-7; the match to TRBD1 covers 8 bases. V lost 4 bases and J lost 4; bases outside the gene matches: 6. CDR3 size: 14 residues. Germline CDR1 LNHDA, CDR2 SQIVND (reference sequence). CDR3 sequence: CASSTQGAGYEQYF. The CDR3 DNA sequence: TGTGCCAGTAGTACCCAGGGGGCTGGGTACGAGCAGTACTTC.

The chain carries TRBV5-1 and TRBJ2-5, with 11 bases fitting TRBD2. The junction had 3 bases not matched to a gene; V was cut back by 0 bases and J by 5 bases. CDR3 length: 15 amino acids. CDR1 is SGHRS, CDR2 YFSETQ, per germline. This CDR3 reads CASSLVSGRVETQYF. The CDR3 DNA follows: TGCGCCAGCAGCTTGGTTAGCGGGAGGGTGGAGACCCAGTACTTC.

This rearrangement joins TRBV7-2 to TRBJ2-3; 8 positions agree with TRBD2. The germline V gene encodes CDR1 SGHTA and CDR2 FQGNSA. The CDR3 is made up of 18 amino acids. V was pared by 0 bases and J by 0 bases, with 8 bases of the junction left unmatched. The CDR3 region is CASSLALHREGSTDTQYF. CDR3 sequence (DNA): TGTGCCAGCAGCTTAGCTCTTCATCGGGAGGGGAGCACAGATACGCAGTATTTT.

The chain carries TRBV4-1 and TRBJ1-6; D may be TRBD1 (6 bases). Trimming shortened V by 3 bases and J by 7 bases, and 10 bases separated the two germline ends. The CDR3 runs 14 residues. CDR1 is MGHRA and CDR2 is YSYEKL in the germline V gene. In nucleotides, the CDR3 is TGCGCCAGCAGCCAGGCCGACAGGAATTCACCCCTCCACTTT. It encodes CASSQADRNSPLHF.

The V call is TRBV6-2 or TRBV6-3, the J call TRBJ1-2; D uncertain. CDR1 and CDR2 (germline): MNHEY, SVGEGT. The CDR3 covers 15 residues. V dropped 3 bases and J dropped 1 base, with 12 bases sitting between them. The CDR3 coding sequence is TGTGCCAGCAGTTATCGCCAGGCTCGTAACTATGGCTACACCTTC. Residues: CASSYRQARNYGYTF.

The J gene is TRBJ1-2, the V gene TRBV12-3 or TRBV12-4; the match to TRBD1 covers 8 bases. The length of the CDR3 is 13 residues. The J segment lost 4 bases and the V segment lost 6 bases, leaving 4 bases of the junction unmatched. CDR3 loop: CASSQQGVYGYTF. CDR3 in DNA: TGTGCCAGCAGCCAACAGGGGGTCTATGGCTACACCTTC.

The genes are TRBV5-4 and TRBJ2-3; no clear D gene. Germline V gene sequence: CDR1 SGHNT, CDR2 YYREEE (reference sequence). Trimming left V 6 bases short and J 2 bases short, with 13 bases between. This CDR3 has 14 residues. The DNA of the CDR3 is TGTGCCAGCACCGCAGGAATAGTCACAGATACGCAGTATTTT. Encoded protein: CASTAGIVTDTQYF.

The chain has TRBV15 and TRBJ2-1, with 8 positions matching TRBD1. The CDR3 loop spans 17 amino acids. From germline, CDR1 is LNHNV and CDR2 YYDKDF (reference sequence). J lost 4 bases, V lost 0 bases, and 8 bases had no gene match. DNA for the CDR3: TGTGCCACCAGCAGAGATTCTGTGGACAGGGTGTACAATGAGCAGTTCTTC. Translation: CATSRDSVDRVYNEQFF.

The chain couples TRBV7-8 to TRBJ2-5, with D possibly being TRBD1 (5 bases). CDR1 is SGHVS, CDR2 FQNEAQ, per germline. The V end was cut by 0 bases, the J end by 1 base, with 12 bases between. CDR3 length: 16 amino acids. Here the CDR3 reads CASSLAGRVFQETQYF. The CDR3 nucleotides read TGTGCCAGCAGCTTAGCGGGCAGGGTTTTCCAAGAGACCCAGTACTTC.

As DNA, the CDR3 is TGTGCCAGCTCACCACCGACGGCAGGTTGGGGACAGGGCACTGAAGCTTTCTTT. It is translated as CASSPPTAGWGQGTEAFF. This chain uses TRBV18 with TRBJ1-1; 9 bases map to TRBD1. V trimming: 0 bases; J trimming: 4 bases; junction bases outside the gene matches: 12. The CDR3 sequence is 18 residues long. From germline, CDR1 is KGHSH and CDR2 LQKENI.

CDR3 loop: CATSMRREAAEQFF. The DNA of the CDR3 is TGTGCCACCAGCATGAGGCGGGAGGCGGCTGAGCAGTTCTTC. This sequence joins TRBV15 and TRBJ2-1, with 8 bases fitting TRBD2. There are 14 residues in the CDR3. Trimming took 4 bases from V and 9 from J; bases not matched to a gene: 8. The V gene's germline CDR1 is LNHNV and CDR2 YYDKDF (reference sequence).

The chain recombines TRBV7-8 with TRBJ2-7, with D unclear. The CDR3 covers 12 residues. V lost 5 bases and J 4 bases, leaving 9 bases between the germline ends. Germline lookup yields CDR1 SGHVS and CDR2 FQNEAQ. CDR3 residues: CASSPERYEQYF. CDR3 nucleotide sequence: TGTGCCAGCAGCCCAGAGAGGTACGAGCAGTACTTC.

This rearrangement joins TRBV19 to TRBJ2-5; D is perhaps TRBD2 (6 bases). The CDR3 totals 16 residues. Trimming took 5 bases from V and 4 from J, leaving 20 bases between them. From germline, CDR1 is LNHDA and CDR2 SQIVND (reference sequence). In nucleotides, the CDR3 is TGTGCCAGTAGTCCCCCCGGAGGGCCCAGGCGAGAGACCCAGTACTTC. Protein sequence: CASSPPGGPRRETQYF. The entire variable domain, with the rest obtained from reference TRBV19 and TRBJ2-5, is as follows: DGGITQSPKYLFRKEGQNVTLSCEQNLNHDAMYWYRQDPGQGLRLIYYSQIVNDFQKGDIAEGYSVSREKKESFPLTVTSAQKNPTAFYLCASSPPGGPRRETQYFGPGTRLLVL.